These 14 T cell receptor beta chains were sequenced from one sample in a study of persistence of HIV-infected CD4 T cells (dated by TCRdb to 2020 to 2021). The immunoSEQ hsTCRB assay version 4, run in survey mode, was used to sequence TCRbeta repertoires from genomic DNA. Sourced from immuneACCESS, this table was stored by TCRdb with only in-frame sequences that have V and J called. A share of the clones is absent; for the studies checked, an unresolved V gene accounts for under half, and the remainder has no known explanation. For this sample there are approximately 31,000 clones; over 80% appear just once. Around 6.6% of the sample is held by the ten biggest clonotypes. The sample's treatment or condition label, in plain terms: suppressive antiretroviral therapy. Lysates of CMV-infected fibroblasts at 10 ug/mL were used to stimulate the cells. Nonresponding CD40L-negative CD69-negative CD45RO-high memory CD4+ T cells were sorted as memory populations depleted of antigen-responding cells.

For these TCRs, the target antigens are not known. The sample here was CD4+ T cells sorted from PBMCs after approximately 20-hour stimulation, taken from a patient who received antiretroviral therapy. Reading the label with the study, this specimen's cell subset or site is: CD40L-CD69- CD45RO-high memory CD4 T cells not responding to CMV lysate. The receptor source for this set is an adult woman with HIV who was CMV-seropositive.

This rearrangement joins TRBV5-1 to TRBJ2-7, with 11 positions matching TRBD2. V lost 1 base to trimming and J lost 2 bases; unmatched junction nucleotides: 2. This CDR3 has 15 amino acids. The germline V gene encodes CDR1 SGHRS and CDR2 YFSETQ. The CDR3, as DNA: TGCGCCAGCAGCTTGACTAGCGGGGGCCCCTACGAGCAGTACTTC. Amino acids: CASSLTSGGPYEQYF.

The chain employs TRBV20-1 and TRBJ1-2, with D tentatively TRBD1 (5 bases). The CDR3 loop spans 11 amino acids. Trimming left V 3 bases short and J 8 bases short, with 10 bases between. From germline, CDR1 is DFQATT and CDR2 SNEGSKA (reference sequence). The CDR3 protein is CSARGGRGYTF. CDR3 bases: TGCAGTGCTAGGGGGGGACGCGGCTACACCTTC.

This clone was seen a few times. The rearrangement links TRBV5-6 to TRBJ2-1, with a tentative D call TRBD1 (6 bases). CDR1 SGHDT and CDR2 YYEEEE come from the germline V gene. V lost 5 bases to trimming and J lost 6 bases, with 15 bases between them. This CDR3 has 14 amino acids. The CDR3 nucleotides read TGTGCCAGCAGTGAGGTACAGGGCCTCAATGAGCAGTTCTTC. It codes for CASSEVQGLNEQFF.

V and J are TRBV7-2 and TRBJ2-6; D call uncertain. This CDR3 is built from 15 residues. Germline V lookup: CDR1 SGHTA, CDR2 FQGNSA. Trimming left V 5 bases short and J 1 base short, with 9 bases between. As DNA, the CDR3 is TGTGCCAGCAGCCAAGACCAGTCTGGGGCCAACGTCCTGACTTTC. Its translation: CASSQDQSGANVLTF.

The chain recombines TRBV5-6 with TRBJ2-2; D gene ambiguous. The germline V gene has CDR1 SGHDT and CDR2 YYEEEE. With 4 bases removed from V and 4 bases from J, the gap between germline ends came to 14 bases. This CDR3 is 15 amino acids long. The CDR3, as DNA: TGTGCCAGCAGCAACCGGCCTGGTGGCACCGGGGAGCTGTTTTTT. This encodes CASSNRPGGTGELFF.

The rearrangement uses TRBV12-3 or TRBV12-4 and TRBJ1-2; D remains unclear. The CDR3 spans 13 residues. Trimming took 3 bases from V and 8 from J, leaving 13 bases between them. CDR3 nucleotide sequence: TGTGCCAGCAGTTTTATTCGGGAGAACGGCTACACCTTC. It codes for CASSFIRENGYTF.

The chain carries TRBV2 and TRBJ2-7; maybe TRBD1 (5 bases). The CDR3 sequence is 13 residues long. V was trimmed by 4 bases and J by 1 base, leaving 8 bases between them. CDR1 and CDR2 from the germline V gene are SNHLY and FYNNEI. CDR3 in DNA: TGTGCCAGCAGTGTTCAGGGATCCTACGAGCAGTACTTC. Translation gives CASSVQGSYEQYF.

The chain uses TRBV5-6 and TRBJ1-1; tentatively, D is TRBD1 (6 bases). The V end was cut by 4 bases, the J end by 2 bases, with 21 bases between. The V gene's germline CDR1 is SGHDT and CDR2 YYEEEE. The CDR3 is 17 residues long. The CDR3 protein is CASSRRSAGVPNTEAFF. The CDR3 nucleotides read TGTGCCAGCAGCCGACGGTCGGCAGGGGTTCCTAACACTGAAGCTTTCTTT.

The rearrangement joins TRBV7-6 to TRBJ2-1; unclear D gene. Germline V gene data show CDR1 as SGHVS and CDR2 as FNYEAQ. The CDR3 covers 15 residues. V lost 5 bases and J lost 0, with 11 bases in between. CDR3 region: CASSPTLNSYNEQFF. Written as DNA, the CDR3 is TGTGCCAGCAGCCCTACACTCAACTCCTACAATGAGCAGTTCTTC. The full variable domain, with the rest looked up from reference TRBV7-6 and TRBJ2-1, is GAGVSQSPRYKVTKRGQDVALRCDPISGHVSLYWYRQALGQGPEFLTYFNYEAQQDKSGLPNDRFSAERPEGSISTLTIQRTEQRDSAMYRCASSPTLNSYNEQFFGPGTRLTVL.

V usage is TRBV7-3 and J usage is TRBJ2-2; 8 bases match TRBD2. This CDR3 comprises 15 residues. V lost 4 bases, J lost 4 bases, and 5 bases stayed unmatched. CDR1 is SGHTA, CDR2 FQGTGA, per germline. The CDR3 protein is CASSSGTRGTGELFF. The CDR3 coding sequence is TGTGCCAGCAGCTCCGGGACTAGGGGCACCGGGGAGCTGTTTTTT.

This clone was counted once. This CDR3 reads CASSPGGGGTEAFF. CDR3 coding DNA: TGTGCCAGCAGCCCGGGTGGGGGCGGCACTGAAGCTTTCTTT. The chain recombines TRBV3-1 (or the pseudogene TRBV3-2) with TRBJ1-1, with D possibly being TRBD1 (6 bases). This CDR3 is 14 amino acids long. Germline CDR1 is LGHDT and CDR2 is YNNKEL (reference sequence). V dropped 4 bases and J dropped 4 bases, with 13 bases sitting between them.

The rearrangement uses TRBV2 and TRBJ2-7; 7 bases are shared with TRBD2. This CDR3 contains 16 residues. J lost 1 base, V lost 6 bases, and 12 bases had no gene match. Germline values: CDR1 SNHLY, CDR2 FYNNEI. CDR3 protein: CASRERPSGKSYEQYF. CDR3 sequence (DNA): TGTGCCAGCAGGGAGCGACCCAGCGGGAAGTCCTACGAGCAGTACTTC.

The genes are TRBV5-5 and TRBJ2-5, with 15 bases identical to TRBD2. This CDR3 spans 18 amino acids. V shed 4 bases, J shed 2 bases, and the junction held 9 bases outside the gene matches. CDR1 and CDR2 (germline): SGHKS, YYEKEE (reference sequence). This CDR3 reads CASSLGTSGRMGQETQYF. As DNA, the CDR3 is TGTGCCAGCAGCCTTGGGACTAGCGGGAGGATGGGGCAAGAGACCCAGTACTTC.

This clone was detected once. This chain connects TRBV15 to TRBJ2-5, with 7 bases aligning to TRBD2. The CDR3 is 15 amino acids. Trimming took 0 bases from V and 5 from J; bases not matched to a gene: 6. Germline V lookup: CDR1 LNHNV, CDR2 YYDKDF (reference sequence). CDR3 loop: CATSRDRGGAETQYF. CDR3 nucleotide sequence: TGTGCCACCAGCAGAGATCGGGGAGGGGCGGAGACCCAGTACTTC.